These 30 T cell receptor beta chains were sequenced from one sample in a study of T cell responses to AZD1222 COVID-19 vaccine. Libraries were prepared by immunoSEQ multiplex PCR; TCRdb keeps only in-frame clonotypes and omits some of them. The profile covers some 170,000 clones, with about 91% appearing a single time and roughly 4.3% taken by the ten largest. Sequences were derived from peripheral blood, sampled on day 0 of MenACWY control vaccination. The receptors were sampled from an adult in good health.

CDR3 DNA: TGTGCCAGTAGTATAGATTGGGCTAGCGGGAGAAACAATGAGCAGTTCTTC. Its protein product is CASSIDWASGRNNEQFF. The V call is TRBV19, the J call TRBJ2-1; 10 bases map to TRBD2. The CDR3 totals 17 residues. The V gene's germline CDR1 is LNHDA and CDR2 SQIVND (reference sequence). J was trimmed by 5 bases and V by 0 bases; bases with no gene match: 7.

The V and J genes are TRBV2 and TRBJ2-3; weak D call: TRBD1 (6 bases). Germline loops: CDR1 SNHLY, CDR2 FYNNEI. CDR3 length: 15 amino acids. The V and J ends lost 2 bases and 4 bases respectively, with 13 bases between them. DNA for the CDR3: TGTGCCAGCAGTGAACTAATCAGGGGCGCAGATACGCAGTATTTT. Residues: CASSELIRGADTQYF.

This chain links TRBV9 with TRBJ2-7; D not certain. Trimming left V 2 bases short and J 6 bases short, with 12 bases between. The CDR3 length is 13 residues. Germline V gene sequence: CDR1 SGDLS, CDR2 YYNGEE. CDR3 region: CASSVRPDGEQYF. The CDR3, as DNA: TGTGCCAGCAGCGTTCGGCCCGACGGCGAGCAGTACTTC.

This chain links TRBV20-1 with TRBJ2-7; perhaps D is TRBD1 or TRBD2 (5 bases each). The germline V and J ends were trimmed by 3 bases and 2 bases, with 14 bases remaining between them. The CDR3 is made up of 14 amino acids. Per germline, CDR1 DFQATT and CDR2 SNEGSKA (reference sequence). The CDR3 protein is CSASAGTVPYEQYF. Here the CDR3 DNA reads TGCAGTGCTAGTGCCGGGACCGTCCCCTACGAGCAGTACTTC.

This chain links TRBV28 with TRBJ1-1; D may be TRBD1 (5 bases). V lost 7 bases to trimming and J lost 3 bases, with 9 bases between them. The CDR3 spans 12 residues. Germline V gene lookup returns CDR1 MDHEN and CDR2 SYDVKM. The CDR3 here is CASTLGDTEAFF. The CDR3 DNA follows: TGTGCCAGCACTCTAGGGGACACTGAAGCTTTCTTT.

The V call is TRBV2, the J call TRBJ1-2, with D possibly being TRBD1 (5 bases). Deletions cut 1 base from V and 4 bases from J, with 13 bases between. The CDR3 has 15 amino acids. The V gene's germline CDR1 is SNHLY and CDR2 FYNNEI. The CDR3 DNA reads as TGTGCCAGCAGTGAAGAGGGGCTCCTCCGCTATGGCTACACCTTC. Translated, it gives CASSEEGLLRYGYTF.

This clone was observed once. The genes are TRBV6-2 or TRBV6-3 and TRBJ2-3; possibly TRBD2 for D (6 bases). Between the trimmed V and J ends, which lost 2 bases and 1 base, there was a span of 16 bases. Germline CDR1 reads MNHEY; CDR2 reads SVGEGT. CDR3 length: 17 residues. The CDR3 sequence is CASSYRGRSSGTDTQYF. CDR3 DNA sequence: TGTGCCAGCAGTTACCGGGGGAGGTCTAGCGGCACAGATACGCAGTATTTT.

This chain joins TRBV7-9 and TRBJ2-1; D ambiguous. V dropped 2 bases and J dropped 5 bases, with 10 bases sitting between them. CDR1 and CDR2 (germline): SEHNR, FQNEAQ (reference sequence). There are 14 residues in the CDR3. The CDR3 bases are TGTGCCAGCAGCTTACGCAACGTAGACAATGAGCAGTTCTTC. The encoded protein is CASSLRNVDNEQFF.

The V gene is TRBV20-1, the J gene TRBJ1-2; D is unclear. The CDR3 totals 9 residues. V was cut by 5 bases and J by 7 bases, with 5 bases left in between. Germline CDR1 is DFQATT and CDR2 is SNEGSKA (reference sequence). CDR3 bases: TGCAGTGCTCCGAGTGGCTACACCTTC. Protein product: CSAPSGYTF.

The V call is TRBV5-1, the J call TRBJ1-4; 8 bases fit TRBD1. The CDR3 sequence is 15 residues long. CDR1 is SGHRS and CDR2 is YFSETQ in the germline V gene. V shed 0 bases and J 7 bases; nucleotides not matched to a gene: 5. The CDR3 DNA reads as TGCGCCAGCAGCTTGGATGGACAGGGCGGTGAAAAACTGTTTTTT. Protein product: CASSLDGQGGEKLFF.

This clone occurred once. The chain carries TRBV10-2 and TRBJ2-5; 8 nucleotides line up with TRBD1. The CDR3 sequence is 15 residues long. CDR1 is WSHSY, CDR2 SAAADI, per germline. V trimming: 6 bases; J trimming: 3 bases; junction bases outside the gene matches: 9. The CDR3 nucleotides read TGCGCCAGCAGGAGGGGGGCGGGACAGGAAGAGACCCAGTACTTC. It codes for CASRRGAGQEETQYF.

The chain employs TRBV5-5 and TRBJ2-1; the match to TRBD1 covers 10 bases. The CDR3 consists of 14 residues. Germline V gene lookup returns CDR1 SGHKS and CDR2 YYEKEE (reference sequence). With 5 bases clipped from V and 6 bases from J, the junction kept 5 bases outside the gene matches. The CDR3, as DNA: TGTGCCAGCAGTCCTGACAGGGGGCTCAATGAGCAGTTCTTC. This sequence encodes CASSPDRGLNEQFF.

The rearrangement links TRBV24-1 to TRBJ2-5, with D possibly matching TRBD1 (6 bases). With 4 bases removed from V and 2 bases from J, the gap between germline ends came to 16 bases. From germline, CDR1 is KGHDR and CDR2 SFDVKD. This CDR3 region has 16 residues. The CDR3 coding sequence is TGTGCCACCAGTGAAGGTAGGGGCAGGGGACAAGAGACCCAGTACTTC. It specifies CATSEGRGRGQETQYF.

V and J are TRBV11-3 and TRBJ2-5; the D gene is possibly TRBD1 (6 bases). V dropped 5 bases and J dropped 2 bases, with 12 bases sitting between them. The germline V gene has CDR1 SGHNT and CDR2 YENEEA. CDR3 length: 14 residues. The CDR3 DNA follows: TGTGCCAGCAGCCAACAGGGTGGGCAAGAGACCCAGTACTTC. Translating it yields CASSQQGGQETQYF. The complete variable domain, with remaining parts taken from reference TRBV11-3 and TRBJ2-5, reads EAGVVQSPRYKIIEKKQPVAFWCNPISGHNTLYWYLQNLGQGPELLIRYENEEAVDDSQLPKDRFSAERLKGVDSTLKIQPAELGDSAVYLCASSQQGGQETQYFGPGTRLLVL.

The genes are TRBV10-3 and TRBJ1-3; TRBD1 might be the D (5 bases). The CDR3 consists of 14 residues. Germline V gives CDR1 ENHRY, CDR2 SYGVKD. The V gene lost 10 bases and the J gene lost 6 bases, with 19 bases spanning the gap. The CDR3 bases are TGTGCCACCAAAGGGACGCGGGCCGAAAACACCATATATTTT. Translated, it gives CATKGTRAENTIYF.

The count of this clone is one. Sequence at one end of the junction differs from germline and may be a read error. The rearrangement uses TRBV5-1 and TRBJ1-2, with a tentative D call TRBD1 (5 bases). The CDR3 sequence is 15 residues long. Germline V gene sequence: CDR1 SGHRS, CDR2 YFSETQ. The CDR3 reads CARSLAGGGAYGYTF. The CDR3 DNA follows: TGCGCCCGCAGCTTGGCCGGGGGGGGAGCGTATGGCTACACCTTC.

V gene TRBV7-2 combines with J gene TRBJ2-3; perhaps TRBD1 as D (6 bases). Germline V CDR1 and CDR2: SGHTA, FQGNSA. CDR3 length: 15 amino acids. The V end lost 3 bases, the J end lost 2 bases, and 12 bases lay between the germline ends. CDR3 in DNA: TGTGCCAGCAGCTTTGGAGGACAGAACACAGATACGCAGTATTTT. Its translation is CASSFGGQNTDTQYF.

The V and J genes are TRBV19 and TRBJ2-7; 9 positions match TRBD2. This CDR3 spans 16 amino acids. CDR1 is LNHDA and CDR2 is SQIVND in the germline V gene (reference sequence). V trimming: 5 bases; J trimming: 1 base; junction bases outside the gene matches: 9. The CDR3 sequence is CASSPSSTSGSYEQYF. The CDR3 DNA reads TGTGCCAGTAGTCCATCCTCGACTAGCGGATCCTACGAGCAGTACTTC. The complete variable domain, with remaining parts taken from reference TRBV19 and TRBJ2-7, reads DGGITQSPKYLFRKEGQNVTLSCEQNLNHDAMYWYRQDPGQGLRLIYYSQIVNDFQKGDIAEGYSVSREKKESFPLTVTSAQKNPTAFYLCASSPSSTSGSYEQYFGPGTRLTVT.

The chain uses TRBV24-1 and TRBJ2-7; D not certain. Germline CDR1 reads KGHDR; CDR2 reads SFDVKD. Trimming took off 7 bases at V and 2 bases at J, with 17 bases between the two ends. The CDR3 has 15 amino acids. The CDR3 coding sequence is TGTGCCACCAGCCCCACGGACGTCGCACCCTACGAGCAGTACTTC. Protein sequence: CATSPTDVAPYEQYF.

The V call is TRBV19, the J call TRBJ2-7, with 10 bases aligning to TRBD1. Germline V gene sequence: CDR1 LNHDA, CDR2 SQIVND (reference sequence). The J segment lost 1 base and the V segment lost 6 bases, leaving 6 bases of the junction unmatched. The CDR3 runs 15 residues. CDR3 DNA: TGTGCCAGTAGCCCACCGGGACAGGGGTCCTACGAGCAGTACTTC. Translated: CASSPPGQGSYEQYF.

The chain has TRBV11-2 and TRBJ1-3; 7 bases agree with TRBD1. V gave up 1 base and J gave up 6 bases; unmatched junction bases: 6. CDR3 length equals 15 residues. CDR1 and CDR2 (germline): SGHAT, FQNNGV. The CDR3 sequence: CASSLGQGEENTIYF. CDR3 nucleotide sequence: TGTGCCAGCAGCTTAGGGCAGGGGGAGGAAAACACCATATATTTT.

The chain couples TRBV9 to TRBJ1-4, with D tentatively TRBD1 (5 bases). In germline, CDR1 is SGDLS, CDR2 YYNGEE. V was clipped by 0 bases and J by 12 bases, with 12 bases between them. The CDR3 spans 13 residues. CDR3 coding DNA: TGTGCCAGCAGCGTAGACCCGATACAGGAACTGTTTTTT. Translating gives CASSVDPIQELFF.

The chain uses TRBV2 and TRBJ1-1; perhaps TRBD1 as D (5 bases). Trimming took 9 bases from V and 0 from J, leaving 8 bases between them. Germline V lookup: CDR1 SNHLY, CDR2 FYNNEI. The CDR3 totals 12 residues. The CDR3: CARRDVNTEAFF. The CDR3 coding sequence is TGTGCCAGAAGGGACGTGAACACTGAAGCTTTCTTT.

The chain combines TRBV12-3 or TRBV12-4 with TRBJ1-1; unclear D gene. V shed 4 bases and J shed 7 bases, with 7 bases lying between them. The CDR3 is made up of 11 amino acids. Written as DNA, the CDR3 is TGTGCCAGCAGTTACTCCCTTGAAGCTTTCTTT. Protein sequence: CASSYSLEAFF.

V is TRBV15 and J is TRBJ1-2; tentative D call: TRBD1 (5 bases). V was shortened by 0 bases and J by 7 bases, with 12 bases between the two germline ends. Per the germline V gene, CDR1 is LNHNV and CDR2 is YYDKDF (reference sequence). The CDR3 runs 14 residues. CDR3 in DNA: TGTGCCACCAGCAGAGATAAGGGACTCCTTGGCTACACCTTC. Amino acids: CATSRDKGLLGYTF.

This CDR3 reads CASSSLGQTLEKLFF. The CDR3 coding sequence is TGTGCCAGCAGTTCGTTGGGGCAGACACTAGAAAAACTGTTTTTT. V usage is TRBV27 and J usage is TRBJ1-4, with D perhaps matching TRBD1 (5 bases). CDR1 MNHEY and CDR2 SMNVEV come from the germline V gene (reference sequence). V was trimmed by 4 bases and J by 8 bases, leaving 17 bases between them. This CDR3 region has 15 residues.

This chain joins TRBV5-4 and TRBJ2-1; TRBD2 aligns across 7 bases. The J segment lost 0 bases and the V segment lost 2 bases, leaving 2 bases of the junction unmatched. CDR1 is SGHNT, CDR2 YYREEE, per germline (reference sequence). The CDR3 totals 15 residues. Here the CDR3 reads CASSLAGPSYNEQFF. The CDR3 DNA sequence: TGTGCCAGCAGCTTAGCGGGACCCTCCTACAATGAGCAGTTCTTC.

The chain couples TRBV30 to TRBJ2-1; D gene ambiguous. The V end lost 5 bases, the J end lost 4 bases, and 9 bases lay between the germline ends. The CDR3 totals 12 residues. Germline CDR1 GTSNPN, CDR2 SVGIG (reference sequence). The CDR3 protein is CAWGWHYNEQFF. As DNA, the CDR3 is TGTGCCTGGGGGTGGCATTACAATGAGCAGTTCTTC.

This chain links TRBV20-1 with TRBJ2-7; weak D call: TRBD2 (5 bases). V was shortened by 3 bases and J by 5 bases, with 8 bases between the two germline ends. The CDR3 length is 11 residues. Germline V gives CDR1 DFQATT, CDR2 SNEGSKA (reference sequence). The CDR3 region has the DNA TGCAGTGCTAGCGGGAACCACGAGCAGTACTTC. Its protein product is CSASGNHEQYF.

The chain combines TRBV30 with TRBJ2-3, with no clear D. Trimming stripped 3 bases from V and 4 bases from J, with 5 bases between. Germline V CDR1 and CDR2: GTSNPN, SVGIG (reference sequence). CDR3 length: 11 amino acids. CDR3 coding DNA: TGTGCCTGGAGACTGGCAGATACGCAGTATTTT. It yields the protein CAWRLADTQYF.